This T cell receptor beta chain stems from a study of T cell changes during pregnancy in multiple sclerosis. This clone was detected only once. Trimming removed 3 bases from V and 2 bases from J; junction bases left unmatched: 4. Germline CDR1 MDHEN, CDR2 SYDVKM. CDR3 length: 15 residues. Repertoires were generated with immunoSEQ multiplex PCR, while TCRdb's copy carries only in-frame clones and drops some. Here the sample spans about 64,000 clones, around 96% being singletons. The sequencing used CD8+ T cells from peripheral blood mononuclear cells, collected after pregnancy. The rearrangement uses TRBV28 and TRBJ2-7; TRBD2 agrees at 10 bases. The TCR originated in a female donor with multiple sclerosis, enrolled in a pregnancy study. CDR3 residues: CASSFSLAGAYEQYF. CDR3 nucleotides: TGTGCCAGCAGTTTTAGCCTAGCGGGGGCCTACGAGCAGTACTTC.